The 10 T cell receptor beta chains reported below all come from one sample, sequenced in a study of blood T cell repertoires in COVID-19. Method: immunoSEQ multiplex PCR; TCRdb's copy keeps in-frame clones and lacks some. The table shows about 190,000 clones, with 65% to 85% occurring only once. The material sequenced was peripheral blood. The receptors here all came from a man in his sixties with active or convalescent COVID-19.

This clone was counted once. The rearrangement uses TRBV27 and TRBJ1-5; possibly TRBD1 for D (5 bases). There are 14 residues in the CDR3. CDR1 is MNHEY and CDR2 is SMNVEV in the germline V gene (reference sequence). V was cut by 5 bases and J by 0 bases, with 8 bases left in between. The CDR3 nucleotides read TGTGCCAGCAGTCCGACAGATAGCAATCAGCCCCAGCATTTT. The encoded protein is CASSPTDSNQPQHF.

This chain connects TRBV7-3 to TRBJ1-3; 7 nucleotides match TRBD1. V lost 5 bases and J lost 3; bases outside the gene matches: 7. The CDR3 spans 15 residues. Germline V CDR1 and CDR2: SGHTA, FQGTGA. Here the CDR3 reads CASSPHGTVGNTIYF. As DNA, the CDR3 is TGTGCCAGCAGCCCCCACGGGACAGTTGGAAACACCATATATTTT.

V is TRBV7-8 and J is TRBJ1-1; perhaps TRBD1 as D (6 bases). CDR1 is SGHVS and CDR2 is FQNEAQ in the germline V gene. V dropped 5 bases and J dropped 4 bases, with 14 bases sitting between them. The length of the CDR3 is 14 residues. CDR3 nucleotide sequence: TGTGCCAGCAGCAAAGATCAGGGGAGCACTGAAGCTTTCTTT. Amino acids: CASSKDQGSTEAFF. The complete variable domain, with remaining parts taken from reference TRBV7-8 and TRBJ1-1, reads GAGVSQSPRYKVAKRGQDVALRCDPISGHVSLFWYQQALGQGPEFLTYFQNEAQLDKSGLPSDRFFAERPEGSVSTLKIQRTQQEDSAVYLCASSKDQGSTEAFFGQGTRLTVV.

The sample holds one count of this clone. The chain has TRBV30 and TRBJ1-1, with 9 bases matching TRBD1. CDR1 and CDR2 from the germline V gene are GTSNPN and SVGIG (reference sequence). The CDR3 consists of 14 residues. The J segment lost 3 bases and the V segment lost 2 bases, leaving 4 bases of the junction unmatched. Here the CDR3 reads CAWSRDRVYTEAFF. CDR3 bases: TGTGCCTGGAGTCGGGACAGGGTGTACACTGAAGCTTTCTTT.

The chain couples TRBV5-1 to TRBJ2-1; 8 bases are a match to TRBD2. V trimming: 0 bases; J trimming: 8 bases; junction bases outside the gene matches: 7. Germline V CDR1 and CDR2: SGHRS, YFSETQ. The CDR3 covers 15 residues. As DNA, the CDR3 is TGCGCCAGCAGCTTGGAGGCAGCGGGAGCCCATGAGCAGTTCTTC. Its protein is CASSLEAAGAHEQFF. The variable domain in full, completed from reference TRBV5-1 and TRBJ2-1, reads KAGVTQTPRYLIKTRGQQVTLSCSPISGHRSVSWYQQTPGQGLQFLFEYFSETQRNKGNFPGRFSGRQFSNSRSEMNVSTLELGDSALYLCASSLEAAGAHEQFFGPGTRLTVL.

The J gene is TRBJ2-3, the V gene TRBV28; 10 positions match TRBD2. The CDR3 is made up of 16 amino acids. Germline CDR1 MDHEN, CDR2 SYDVKM. Unmatched junction bases numbered 3, after V lost 1 base and J lost 2 bases. In DNA form, the CDR3 reads TGTGCCAGCAGTTTATTAGCGGGAGGCTTCACAGATACGCAGTATTTT. It yields the protein CASSLLAGGFTDTQYF.

This rearrangement joins TRBV4-2 to TRBJ1-6; D unresolved. V was pared by 4 bases and J by 0 bases, with 10 bases between. In germline, CDR1 is LGHNA, CDR2 YNFKEQ. The CDR3 contains 16 residues. CDR3 region: CASSPPGSSYNSPLHF. The CDR3 DNA reads TGTGCCAGCAGCCCTCCTGGGAGCTCCTATAATTCACCCCTCCACTTT.

The chain recombines TRBV9 with TRBJ1-2, with 8 bases matching TRBD1. V lost 0 bases and J lost 6; bases outside the gene matches: 7. Germline V gene data show CDR1 as SGDLS and CDR2 as YYNGEE. This CDR3 is 15 amino acids long. In nucleotides, the CDR3 is TGTGCCAGCAGCGTAGAAACAAGGGGACAGGATGGCTACACCTTC. It codes for CASSVETRGQDGYTF.

There are a few counts of this clone. This chain joins TRBV6-2 or TRBV6-3 and TRBJ1-1; D not certain. Germline V gene lookup returns CDR1 MNHEY and CDR2 SVGEGT. The CDR3 is 14 amino acids. V lost 2 bases to trimming and J lost 4 bases, with 11 bases between them. Here the CDR3 reads CASSYGGLGTEAFF. In DNA form, the CDR3 reads TGTGCCAGCAGTTACGGAGGCTTGGGCACTGAAGCTTTCTTT.

The chain joins TRBV3-1 (or the pseudogene TRBV3-2) to TRBJ1-2, with 7 bases fitting TRBD1. The ends lost 3 bases at V and 5 bases at J; junction bases unmatched: 3. CDR1 LGHDT and CDR2 YNNKEL come from the germline V gene (reference sequence). This CDR3 is 13 amino acids long. The CDR3 loop is CASSQGQSYGYTF. Written as DNA, the CDR3 is TGTGCCAGCAGCCAGGGACAGAGTTATGGCTACACCTTC.